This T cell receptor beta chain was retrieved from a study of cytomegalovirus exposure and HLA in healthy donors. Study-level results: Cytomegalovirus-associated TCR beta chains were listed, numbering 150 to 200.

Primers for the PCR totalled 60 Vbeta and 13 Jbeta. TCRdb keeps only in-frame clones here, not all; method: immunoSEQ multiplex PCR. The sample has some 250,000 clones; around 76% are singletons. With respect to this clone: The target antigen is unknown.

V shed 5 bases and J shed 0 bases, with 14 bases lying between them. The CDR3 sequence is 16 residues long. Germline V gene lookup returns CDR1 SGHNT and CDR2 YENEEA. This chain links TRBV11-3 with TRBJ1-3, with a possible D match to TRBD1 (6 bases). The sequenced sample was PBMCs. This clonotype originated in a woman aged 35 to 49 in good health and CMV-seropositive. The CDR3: CASSKGQTTSGNTIYF. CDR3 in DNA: TGTGCCAGCAGCAAAGGACAGACAACCTCTGGAAACACCATATATTTT.